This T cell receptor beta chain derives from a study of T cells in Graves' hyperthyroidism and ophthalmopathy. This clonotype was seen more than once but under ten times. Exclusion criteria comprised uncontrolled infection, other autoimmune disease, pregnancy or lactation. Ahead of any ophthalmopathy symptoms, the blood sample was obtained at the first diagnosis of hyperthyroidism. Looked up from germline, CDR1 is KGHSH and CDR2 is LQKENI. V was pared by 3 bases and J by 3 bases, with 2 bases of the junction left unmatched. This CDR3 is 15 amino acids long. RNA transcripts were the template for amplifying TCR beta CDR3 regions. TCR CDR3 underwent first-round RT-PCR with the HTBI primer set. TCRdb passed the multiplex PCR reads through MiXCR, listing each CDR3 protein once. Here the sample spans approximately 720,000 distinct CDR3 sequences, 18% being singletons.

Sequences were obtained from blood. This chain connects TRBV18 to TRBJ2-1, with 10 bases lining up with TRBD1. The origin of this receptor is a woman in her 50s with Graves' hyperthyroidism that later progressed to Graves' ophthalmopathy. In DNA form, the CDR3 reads TGTGCCAGCTCACCCGGGACAGGGGACTACAATGAGCAGTTCTTC. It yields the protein CASSPGTGDYNEQFF. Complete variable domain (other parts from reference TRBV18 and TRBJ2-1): NAGVMQNPRHLVRRRGQEARLRCSPMKGHSHVYWYRQLPEEGLKFMVYLQKENIIDESGMPKERFSAEFPKEGPSILRIQQVVRGDSAAYFCASSPGTGDYNEQFFGPGTRLTVL.